This T cell receptor beta chain was recovered during a study of lung T cells in sarcoidosis with Löfgren's syndrome (dated by TCRdb to between 2016 and 2019). Context from the whole study: Sarcoidosis was described as a granulomatous, mainly pulmonary disease marked by CD4+ T cell accumulation in bronchoalveolar lavage fluid. The repertoire analyses focused on Löfgren's syndrome patients.

For this chain, trimming is 7 bases at the V end and 6 bases at the J end, and the number of junction bases without a gene match is 11. CDR1 and CDR2 were assigned from the germline V gene (reference sequence) as DFQATT and SNEGSKA. The CDR3 has 14 amino acids, counting the end cysteine and phenylalanine. The retained sequence is limited to the CDR3, 42 bases, with the frame set at the first base. This clonotype has ten or more counts. No cognate antigen has been identified for it. No base-level quality is on record; no much larger clone is a single base apart. Sequencing relied on an Illumina MiSeq. TCRdb trimmed the raw reads at Q25, called clones with MiXCR and kept productive beta chains. Each entry is one CDR3 protein sequence, shown with its most common DNA and genes. The sample table lists 8,000 to 10,000 distinct CDR3 sequences, 21% of them with a count of one. Of the sample, about 22% falls within the top ten clones.

TCR repertoires were profiled from CD4+ T cells obtained by bronchoalveolar lavage. Overall results and qualifications from the work: Analysis of alphabeta pairing showed that TRAV12-1 paired preferentially with TRBV2, and the TCRs formed by this pairing showed CDR3 homology. Sharing of TRAV12-1 and TRBV2 CDR3 motifs among multiple Lofgren's syndrome patients was reported, suggesting public CD4+ TCR repertoires. Recognition of a sarcoidosis-associated antigen was only suggested, and the antigen itself remained putative and was not identified. Compared with control subjects, Lofgren's syndrome patients reportedly showed the greatest expansion in the V gene segments TRAV12-1 and TRBV2.

The sequencing input was CD4+ T cells from bronchoalveolar lavage fluid. The sequence came from a human donor with sarcoidosis (Löfgren's syndrome or another form), or a control subject (not recorded which). Recombination joined TRBV20-1 with TRBJ2-1; 8 bases in the middle match TRBD2. The sequenced DNA is TGCAGTGTTCATCTCGGGGGGGTTGGCAATGAGCAGTTCTTC. It translates as CSVHLGGVGNEQFF.